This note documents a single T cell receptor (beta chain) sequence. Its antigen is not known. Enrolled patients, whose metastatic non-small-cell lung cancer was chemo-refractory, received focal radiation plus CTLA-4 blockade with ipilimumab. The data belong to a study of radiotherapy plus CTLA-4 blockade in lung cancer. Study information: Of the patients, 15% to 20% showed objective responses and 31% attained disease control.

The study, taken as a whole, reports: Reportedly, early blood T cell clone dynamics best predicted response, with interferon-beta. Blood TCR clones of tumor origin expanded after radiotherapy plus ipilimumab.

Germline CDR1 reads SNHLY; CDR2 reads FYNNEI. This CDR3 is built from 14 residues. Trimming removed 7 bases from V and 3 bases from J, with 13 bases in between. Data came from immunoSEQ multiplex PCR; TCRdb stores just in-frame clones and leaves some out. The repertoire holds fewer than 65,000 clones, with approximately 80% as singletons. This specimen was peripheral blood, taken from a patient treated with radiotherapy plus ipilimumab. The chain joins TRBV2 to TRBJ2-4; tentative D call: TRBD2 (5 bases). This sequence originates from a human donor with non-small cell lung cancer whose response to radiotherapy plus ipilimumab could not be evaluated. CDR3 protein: CASTPGNFKNIQYF. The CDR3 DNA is TGTGCCAGCACCCCCGGGAACTTCAAAAACATTCAGTACTTC.